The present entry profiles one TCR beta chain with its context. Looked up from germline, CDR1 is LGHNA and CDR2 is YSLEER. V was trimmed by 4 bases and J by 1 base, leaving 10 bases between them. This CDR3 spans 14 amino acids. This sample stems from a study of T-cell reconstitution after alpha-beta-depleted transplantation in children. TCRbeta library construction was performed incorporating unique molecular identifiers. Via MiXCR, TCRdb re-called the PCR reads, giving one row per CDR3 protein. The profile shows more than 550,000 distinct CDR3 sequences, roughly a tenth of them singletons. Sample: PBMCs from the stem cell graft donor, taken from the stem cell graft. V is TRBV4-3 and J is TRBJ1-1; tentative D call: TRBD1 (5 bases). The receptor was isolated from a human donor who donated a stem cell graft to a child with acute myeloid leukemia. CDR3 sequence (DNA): TGCGCCAGCAGCCCCCAGGGAAGGAACACTGAAGCTTTCTTT. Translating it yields CASSPQGRNTEAFF.